This TCR beta chain was found in a study of shared clonotypes between healthy human individuals. At the level of the study: Researchers assigned three CD4 naive, three CD4 memory, two CD8 naive and one CD8 memory plate to each donor. Regarding the study as a whole: The four-donor shared clonotypes exceeded non-shared clonotypes in generation probability, with non-shared ones scoring lower.

J was trimmed by 6 bases and V by 8 bases; bases with no gene match: 10. From germline, CDR1 is MNHEY and CDR2 SVGAGI. The CDR3 consists of 13 residues. It was 150 to 200 ng DNA, 25,000 to 35,000 T cell genomes, that sorted-subset replicate PCRs used. Some clones are missing from TCRdb's copy, which holds only in-frame ones; the method was immunoSEQ multiplex PCR. The sample has roughly 1.4 million clones, 98% seen once; the top ten hold about 0.4%. There were only Caucasian adults among the donors, and all lived in Nashville, Tennessee. Details on this clone: Its antigen is unknown.

Sequenced input: naive CD4+ T cells sorted from blood. Subset in this sample: CD45RA+ positively selected. This clonotype was sampled from a man younger than 45 in good health. The V and J genes are TRBV6-5 and TRBJ2-7; 7 bases agree with TRBD1. The DNA of the CDR3 is TGTGCCAGCCTAGGGGGCTTGGGCCTCGAGCAGTACTTC. Translating it yields CASLGGLGLEQYF.